This T cell receptor beta chain originates from a study of post-analysis software for immune sequencing data (dated by TCRdb to the mid-2010s). For the study in its entirety: The recorded disease courses included relapsing-remitting, secondary progressive and progressive-relapsing multiple sclerosis, and some patients had no subtype annotation. The patient repertoires were compared against fewer than twelve previously published healthy control repertoires obtained from donors aged roughly 6 to 28 years. A subset of samples was prepared in parallel using single-end sample barcoding, then pooled and co-amplified after Illumina adapter ligation. The paper as a whole reports these results and caveats: The control group was slightly older than the multiple sclerosis patient group. Significantly lower normalized Chao1 diversity was found in multiple sclerosis patients than in controls, suggesting substantial peripheral T-cell clonal expansion. Roughly 5 TRBV segments, including TRBV5-6, TRBV5-1 and TRBV20-1, were significantly more frequent in patients than controls. Direct clustering with F measure revealed strong co-clustering of samples prepared in the same batch, which led to a batch-effect correction.

To demonstrate the VDJtools post-analysis software, the study profiled TCR beta repertoires from the peripheral blood of some 13 young patients with multiple sclerosis. Multiple sclerosis patients were children and adolescents aged roughly 6 to 16 years. As concerns this clonotype: The antigen this receptor binds is unknown. Base qualities are not at hand, and no much larger clone is one base apart.

The V end loses 3 bases and the J end loses 0 bases, and a stretch of 9 bases separates them. From the cysteine up to the phenylalanine, the CDR3 has a length of 14 residues. The sequence is cut down to CDR3 DNA, 42 bases in frame from base 1. The library was obtained by PCR. Sequencing was carried out with an Illumina HiSeq 2500. To reduce PCR and sequencing biases, unique molecular identifiers were built into the TCR beta cDNA libraries. Every 1 to 10 million input T cells yielded roughly 500,000 cDNA molecules, meaning each molecule approximated one T cell. The patient libraries were prepared and sequenced using the same protocol as the earlier healthy control dataset. Within a given batch, samples were prepared together, multiplexed and sequenced on the same HiSeq lane. The paper's processing steps were these. Raw barcoded reads were processed with MIGEC, discarding single-read molecular identifier groups before consensus assembly and CDR3 extraction. VDJtools was used for post-analysis of the clonotype tables, and diversity was normalized by down-sampling every dataset to the size of the smallest sample. Repertoire overlap clustering matched CDR3 amino acid but not nucleotide sequences to correct batch-related cross-sample contamination. The public reads were quality trimmed at Q25 with fastp and then assembled into clones with MiXCR by TCRdb, keeping productive beta chains. Identical CDR3 proteins give one entry, which carries the most common genes and DNA. In this record, the V and J calls reflect TCRdb's handling and not the investigators' own analysis. Recorded for this sample are 450,000 to 650,000 distinct CDR3 sequences; about 44% of them occurred a single time. More than 1.5% of the sample comes from the top ten.

The receptor's source is a girl aged 5 to 17 with multiple sclerosis. The receptor chain draws on TRBV12-3 or TRBV12-4 and TRBJ2-7; the D call could be TRBD1 or TRBD2, with each sharing 5 bases. Sequenced material: blood. The nucleotides read TGTGCCAGCAGTTTCCGGGACGTCTCCTACGAGCAGTACTTC. It codes for CASSFRDVSYEQYF.